This T cell receptor (beta chain) was obtained from a study of CD8+ T cells in alopecia areata (dated by TCRdb to 2016 to 2019). As for the study more broadly: The treated patients, all with moderate-to-severe alopecia areata, were enrolled in an open-label pilot trial of oral tofacitinib given at 5 to 10 mg twice daily. Patients received tofacitinib for 6 to 18 months and were then followed off drug for 6 months to check for delayed response and recurrence. In both human patients and the C3H/HeJ mouse model, the study applied high-throughput TCRbeta sequencing to look at T cell clonal expansion in alopecia areata. Scalp tissue and sorted CD4+ and CD8+ peripheral blood T cells from patchy and totalis/universalis alopecia areata patients and from healthy controls were covered by human TCRbeta sequencing. Tofacitinib-treated patients had biopsies at baseline and at 4 and 24 weeks of treatment, with a later scalp biopsy in several patients. Scalp clonality was compared among normal scalp (n=4), patchy alopecia areata scalp (n=8), and alopecia totalis/universalis scalp (n=8). RNA was obtained with the PAXgene miRNA kit for fixed scalp, the miRNeasy kit for PBMCs, and the RNeasy kit for mouse skin. immunoSEQ multiplex PCR using 35 Vbeta forward primers and 13 Jbeta reverse primers was used to amplify TCRbeta CDR3 regions.

Study-wide conclusions, independent of this receptor: Shared TCR sequences between patients were less evident than in mice, which may be partly attributable to HLA diversity in the patient population. Compared with normal scalp, lesional scalp, particularly in alopecia totalis/universalis, had higher clonality and more expanded CD8+ clones, which suggests antigenic drive. Scalp TCR repertoire analysis is complicated because resident alphabeta T cells in normal human skin are also sequenced, whereas mouse skin is dominated by gammadelta T cells.

What the time point label conveys for this sample: baseline before oral tofacitinib. From alopecia areata patients, peripheral blood was collected along with lesional scalp punch biopsies. PBMCs were isolated by density centrifugation and stained for CD3, CD4 and CD8, and CD4+ and CD8+ T cells were sorted on a FACSAria. Germline trimming: 4 bases from V, 9 bases from J; junction bases outside gene matches: 8. The CDR3 runs 14 residues from the cysteine to the phenylalanine. The sequence is cut down to CDR3 DNA, 42 bases in frame from base 1. For CDR1 and CDR2, the germline V gene lists SGHRS and YFSETQ. Of note for this clone: Its antigen is unknown. No base quality values were provided; no much bigger clone lies one nucleotide off.

The protocol used for the library was the immunoSEQ multiplex PCR assay. RNA was extracted from all samples and reverse transcribed into cDNA as template for TCR sequencing. First-strand cDNA was synthesized with SuperScript III using a 2:1 mix of oligo-dT and random hexamers. A synthetic immune receptor repertoire was used to assess amplification bias, and residual bias was removed computationally. The original methods were these. Raw reads were preprocessed to remove errors, and CDR3 was defined according to IMGT conventions as the region from the conserved cysteine to phenylalanine. Clonality was computed as 1 minus the Shannon entropy, with the entropy normalized by log2 of the number of productive unique TCRs. Whether scalp clones were CD4 or CD8 was inferred by matching scalp TCRbeta sequences against CD4 and CD8 repertoires sorted from blood. The table was pulled from immuneACCESS by TCRdb, which kept in-frame rearrangements only. Such tables lose some clones; where checked, under half of the loss comes from unresolved V genes, and the rest has no known cause. D and trimming were read from the DNA, whereas the V and J calls and clone size are those reported in that table. The sample profile shows hundreds of thousands of clones; 50% to 60% of them were found once. Over 0.4% of the sample rests with the top ten.

Sample: CD4+ T cells sorted from blood, taken at week 0. The sequence derives from a human donor with alopecia areata. This receptor chain uses TRBV5-1 and TRBJ2-4; TRBD1 lines up with 9 middle nucleotides. The CDR3 protein: CASSRTGEGTIQYF. The DNA is TGCGCCAGCAGCCGGACAGGGGAGGGGACCATTCAGTACTTC. This CDR3, with the reference TRBV5-1 and TRBJ2-4 proteins standing in past its ends, gives the full variable domain KAGVTQTPRYLIKTRGQQVTLSCSPISGHRSVSWYQQTPGQGLQFLFEYFSETQRNKGNFPGRFSGRQFSNSRSEMNVSTLELGDSALYLCASSRTGEGTIQYFGAGTRLSVL.